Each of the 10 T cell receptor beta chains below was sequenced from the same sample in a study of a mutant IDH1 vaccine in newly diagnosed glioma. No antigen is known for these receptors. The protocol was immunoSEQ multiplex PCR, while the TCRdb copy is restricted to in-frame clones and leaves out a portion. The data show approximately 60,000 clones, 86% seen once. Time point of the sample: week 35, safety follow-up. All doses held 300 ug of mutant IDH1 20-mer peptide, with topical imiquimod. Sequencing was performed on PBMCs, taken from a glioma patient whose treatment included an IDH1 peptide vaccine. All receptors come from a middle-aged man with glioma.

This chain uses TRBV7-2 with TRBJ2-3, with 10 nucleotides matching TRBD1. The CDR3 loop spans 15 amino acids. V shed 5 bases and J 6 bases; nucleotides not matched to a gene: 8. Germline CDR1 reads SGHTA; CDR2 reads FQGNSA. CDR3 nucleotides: TGTGCCAGCAGCCCAAAGACAGGGGGCAGGGATACGCAGTATTTT. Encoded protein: CASSPKTGGRDTQYF.

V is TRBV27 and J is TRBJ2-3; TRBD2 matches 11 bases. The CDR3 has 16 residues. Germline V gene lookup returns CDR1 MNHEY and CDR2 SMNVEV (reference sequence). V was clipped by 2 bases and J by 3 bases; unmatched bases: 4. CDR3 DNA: TGTGCCAGCAGTTTACGTACTAGCGGGAGAACAGATACGCAGTATTTT. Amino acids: CASSLRTSGRTDTQYF.

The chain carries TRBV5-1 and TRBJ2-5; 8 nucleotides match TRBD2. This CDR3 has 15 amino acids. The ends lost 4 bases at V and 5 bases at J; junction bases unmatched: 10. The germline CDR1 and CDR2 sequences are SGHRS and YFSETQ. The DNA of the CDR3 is TGCGCCAGCAGCACCTTAGCGGGAACTGGCGAGACCCAGTACTTC. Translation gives CASSTLAGTGETQYF. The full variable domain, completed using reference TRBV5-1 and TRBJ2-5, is KAGVTQTPRYLIKTRGQQVTLSCSPISGHRSVSWYQQTPGQGLQFLFEYFSETQRNKGNFPGRFSGRQFSNSRSEMNVSTLELGDSALYLCASSTLAGTGETQYFGPGTRLLVL.

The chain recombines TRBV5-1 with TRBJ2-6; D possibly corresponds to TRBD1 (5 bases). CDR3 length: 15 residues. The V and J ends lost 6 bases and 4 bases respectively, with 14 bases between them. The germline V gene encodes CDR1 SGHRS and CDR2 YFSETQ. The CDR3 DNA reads TGCGCCAGCACCACAGGCGGATCCGGGGCCAACGTCCTGACTTTC. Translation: CASTTGGSGANVLTF.

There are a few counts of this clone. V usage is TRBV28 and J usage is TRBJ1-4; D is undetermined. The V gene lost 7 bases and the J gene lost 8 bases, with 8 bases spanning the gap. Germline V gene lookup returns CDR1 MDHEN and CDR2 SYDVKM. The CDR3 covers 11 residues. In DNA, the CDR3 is TGTGCCAGCAAGGAGCTGGAAAAACTGTTTTTT. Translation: CASKELEKLFF.

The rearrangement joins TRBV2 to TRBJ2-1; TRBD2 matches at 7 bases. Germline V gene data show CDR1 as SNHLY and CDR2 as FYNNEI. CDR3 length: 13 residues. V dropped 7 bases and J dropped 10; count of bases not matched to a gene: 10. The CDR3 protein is CASTSGEGMEQFF. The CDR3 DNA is TGTGCCAGCACCAGCGGGGAGGGGATGGAGCAGTTCTTC.

The CDR3: CASSLRLAGRETQYF. CDR3 coding DNA: TGTGCCAGTAGTCTAAGACTAGCGGGGCGGGAGACCCAGTACTTC. The chain links TRBV19 to TRBJ2-5; TRBD2 agrees at 11 bases. With V trimmed by 5 bases and J by 5 bases, 7 bases remained unmatched. This CDR3 region has 15 residues. Germline V gene data show CDR1 as LNHDA and CDR2 as SQIVND (reference sequence).

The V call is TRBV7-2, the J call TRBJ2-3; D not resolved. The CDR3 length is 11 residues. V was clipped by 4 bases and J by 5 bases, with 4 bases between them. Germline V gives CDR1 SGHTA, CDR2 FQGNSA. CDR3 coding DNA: TGTGCCAGCAGCTACCGAGATACGCAGTATTTT. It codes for CASSYRDTQYF.

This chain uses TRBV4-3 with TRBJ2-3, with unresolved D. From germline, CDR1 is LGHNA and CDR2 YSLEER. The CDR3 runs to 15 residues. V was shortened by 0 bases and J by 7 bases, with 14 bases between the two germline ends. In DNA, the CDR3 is TGCGCCAGCAGCCAAGATGAAACCAGCCCTCATACGCAGTATTTT. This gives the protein CASSQDETSPHTQYF.

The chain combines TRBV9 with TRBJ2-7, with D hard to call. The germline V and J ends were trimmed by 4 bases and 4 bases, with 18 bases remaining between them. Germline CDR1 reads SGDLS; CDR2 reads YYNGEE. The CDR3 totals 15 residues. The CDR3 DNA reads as TGTGCCAGCAGCCCAACGAGCACTAACTCTTACGAGCAGTACTTC. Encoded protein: CASSPTSTNSYEQYF.